The rows below give T cell receptor beta chains drawn from one sample of a study of OX40 agonist ivuxolimab in advanced cancers. Method: immunoSEQ multiplex PCR; TCRdb's copy keeps in-frame clones and lacks some. Of around 84,000 clones in the sample, roughly 83% were seen once. The sequencing here drew on CD4+ or CD8+ T cells sorted from blood, taken in a trial of the OX40 agonist ivuxolimab. The receptors come from an adult with an advanced solid tumor such as melanoma, head and neck, liver or kidney cancer. Each CDR3 is given with its conserved first and last residue. The D gene is left open where the match is weak. Clone size is stated in some rows and not others, as once, few, many or a class when expanded.

V gene: TRBV5-1; clone size: -; J gene: TRBJ1-1; CDR3 length: 14; D gene: -; CDR3 protein: CASTWGAGGTEAFF; CDR3 DNA: TGCGCCAGCACCTGGGGGGCGGGTGGCACTGAAGCTTTCTTT
V gene: TRBV11-2; clone size: -; J gene: TRBJ1-1; CDR3 length: 14; D gene: TRBD1; CDR3 protein: CASSRGGVNTEAFF; CDR3 DNA: TGTGCCAGCAGCCGAGGGGGCGTGAACACTGAAGCTTTCTTT
V gene: TRBV9; clone size: -; J gene: TRBJ2-3; CDR3 length: 14; D gene: -; CDR3 protein: CASSPGDWGDTQYF; CDR3 DNA: TGTGCCAGCAGCCCAGGGGATTGGGGGGATACGCAGTATTTT
V gene: TRBV9; clone size: -; J gene: TRBJ2-3; CDR3 length: 16; D gene: TRBD2; CDR3 protein: CASSVGGAGSTDTQYF; CDR3 DNA: TGTGCCAGCAGCGTAGGCGGAGCGGGATCAACAGATACGCAGTATTTT
V gene: TRBV9; clone size: -; J gene: TRBJ2-1; CDR3 length: 13; D gene: TRBD2; CDR3 protein: CASSVWEGNEQFF; CDR3 DNA: TGTGCCAGCAGCGTGTGGGAGGGGAATGAGCAGTTCTTC
V gene: TRBV7-2; clone size: once; J gene: TRBJ2-5; CDR3 length: 15; D gene: TRBD2; CDR3 protein: CASSRLALTQETQYF; CDR3 DNA: TGTGCCAGCAGTCGACTAGCGCTGACCCAAGAGACCCAGTACTTC
V gene: TRBV19; clone size: -; J gene: TRBJ2-5; CDR3 length: 13; D gene: -; CDR3 protein: CASSMGSRETQYF; CDR3 DNA: TGTGCCAGTAGTATGGGCAGCCGAGAGACCCAGTACTTC
V gene: TRBV7-3; clone size: -; J gene: TRBJ2-1; CDR3 length: 13; D gene: TRBD1; CDR3 protein: CASSTRQGNEQFF; CDR3 DNA: TGTGCCAGCAGCACCCGACAGGGCAATGAGCAGTTCTTC
V gene: TRBV11-2; clone size: -; J gene: TRBJ2-5; CDR3 length: 15; D gene: -; CDR3 protein: CASSLDDHSQETQYF; CDR3 DNA: TGTGCCAGCAGCTTAGATGATCACAGTCAAGAGACCCAGTACTTC
V gene: TRBV7-7; clone size: -; J gene: TRBJ2-1; CDR3 length: 13; D gene: -; CDR3 protein: CASSLGGSDEQFF; CDR3 DNA: TGTGCTAGCAGCCTCGGAGGTTCCGATGAGCAGTTCTTC
V gene: TRBV14; clone size: -; J gene: TRBJ1-1; CDR3 length: 14; D gene: -; CDR3 protein: CASSRSTVNTEAFF; CDR3 DNA: TGTGCCAGCAGCCGCTCGACGGTGAACACTGAAGCTTTCTTT
V gene: TRBV5-1; clone size: once; J gene: TRBJ1-6; CDR3 length: 13; D gene: TRBD1; CDR3 protein: CASGQGADSPLHF; CDR3 DNA: TGCGCCAGCGGACAGGGAGCCGATTCACCCCTCCACTTT
V gene: TRBV6-6; clone size: few; J gene: TRBJ1-4; CDR3 length: 13; D gene: -; CDR3 protein: CASSYSAGGFAFF; CDR3 DNA: TGTGCCAGCAGTTACTCGGCCGGAGGGTTTGCGTTTTTT
V gene: TRBV7-6; clone size: -; J gene: TRBJ1-1; CDR3 length: 13; D gene: -; CDR3 protein: CASSLRRNTEAFF; CDR3 DNA: TGTGCCAGCAGCCTTCGACGGAACACTGAAGCTTTCTTT
V gene: TRBV5-6; clone size: -; J gene: TRBJ1-2; CDR3 length: 13; D gene: -; CDR3 protein: CASSWMGGYGYTF; CDR3 DNA: TGTGCCAGCAGCTGGATGGGTGGGTATGGCTACACCTTC
V gene: TRBV6-6; clone size: -; J gene: TRBJ2-7; CDR3 length: 14; D gene: TRBD2; CDR3 protein: CASSYGGGGLEQYF; CDR3 DNA: TGTGCCAGCAGTTATGGGGGGGGTGGTTTGGAGCAGTACTTC
V gene: TRBV2; clone size: once; J gene: TRBJ2-5; CDR3 length: 18; D gene: TRBD2; CDR3 protein: CASSWGLTSGGPGETQYF; CDR3 DNA: TGTGCCAGCAGTTGGGGACTGACTAGCGGGGGGCCGGGAGAGACCCAGTACTTC
V gene: TRBV29-1; clone size: -; J gene: TRBJ1-1; CDR3 length: 11; D gene: -; CDR3 protein: CSVVLDTEAFF; CDR3 DNA: TGCAGCGTTGTCTTGGACACCGAAGCTTTCTTT
V gene: TRBV5-6; clone size: -; J gene: TRBJ1-2; CDR3 length: 15; D gene: TRBD1; CDR3 protein: CASSLGYRGGYGYTF; CDR3 DNA: TGTGCCAGCAGCTTGGGATACAGGGGCGGCTATGGCTACACCTTC
V gene: TRBV6-5; clone size: -; J gene: TRBJ1-1; CDR3 length: 14; D gene: -; CDR3 protein: CASRPGGMNTEAFF; CDR3 DNA: TGTGCCAGCAGGCCGGGGGGAATGAACACTGAAGCTTTCTTT
V gene: TRBV6-6; clone size: -; J gene: TRBJ1-1; CDR3 length: 14; D gene: TRBD1; CDR3 protein: CASRDTGDGTEAFF; CDR3 DNA: TGTGCCAGCAGAGACACAGGGGATGGCACTGAAGCTTTCTTT
V gene: TRBV9; clone size: -; J gene: TRBJ2-3; CDR3 length: 17; D gene: TRBD2; CDR3 protein: CASSDSSGGLSTDTQYF; CDR3 DNA: TGTGCCAGCAGCGACTCGAGCGGGGGGTTGAGCACAGATACGCAGTATTTT
V gene: TRBV11-2; clone size: -; J gene: TRBJ2-1; CDR3 length: 14; D gene: TRBD2; CDR3 protein: CASSPYRTSNEQFF; CDR3 DNA: TGTGCCAGCAGCCCCTACCGGACTAGCAATGAGCAGTTCTTC
V gene: TRBV9; clone size: -; J gene: TRBJ2-2; CDR3 length: 12; D gene: -; CDR3 protein: CASRDSTGELFF; CDR3 DNA: TGTGCCAGCAGGGATAGCACCGGGGAGCTGTTTTTT
V gene: TRBV7-7; clone size: -; J gene: TRBJ1-1; CDR3 length: 14; D gene: -; CDR3 protein: CASSLGKMNTEAFF; CDR3 DNA: TGTGCTAGCAGCTTAGGGAAGATGAACACTGAAGCTTTCTTT
V gene: TRBV5-1; clone size: -; J gene: TRBJ2-2; CDR3 length: 14; D gene: -; CDR3 protein: CASSLGELGGELFF; CDR3 DNA: TGCGCCAGCAGCTTAGGGGAGCTGGGCGGGGAGCTGTTTTTT
V gene: TRBV6-4; clone size: -; J gene: TRBJ2-3; CDR3 length: 13; D gene: -; CDR3 protein: CASSPGEADTQYF; CDR3 DNA: TGTGCCAGCAGTCCCGGGGAGGCAGATACGCAGTATTTT
V gene: TRBV10-3; clone size: -; J gene: TRBJ2-7; CDR3 length: 11; D gene: -; CDR3 protein: CAISEGYEQYF; CDR3 DNA: TGTGCCATCAGTGAGGGCTACGAGCAGTACTTC
V gene: TRBV11-2; clone size: -; J gene: TRBJ2-5; CDR3 length: 15; D gene: TRBD1; CDR3 protein: CASSPRDRLQETQYF; CDR3 DNA: TGTGCCAGCAGCCCGCGGGACAGGCTCCAAGAGACCCAGTACTTC
V gene: TRBV6-1; clone size: -; J gene: TRBJ2-7; CDR3 length: 15; D gene: TRBD1; CDR3 protein: CASSEARLTGEEQYF; CDR3 DNA: TGTGCCAGCAGTGAAGCACGGTTAACAGGGGAAGAGCAGTACTTC
V gene: TRBV2; clone size: -; J gene: TRBJ2-5; CDR3 length: 14; D gene: -; CDR3 protein: CASTPGTYQETQYF; CDR3 DNA: TGTGCCAGCACTCCCGGGACTTACCAAGAGACCCAGTACTTC
V gene: TRBV7-9; clone size: -; J gene: TRBJ1-1; CDR3 length: 13; D gene: -; CDR3 protein: CASSSWTGTEAFF; CDR3 DNA: TGTGCCAGCAGCTCATGGACCGGGACTGAAGCTTTCTTT
V gene: TRBV6-1; clone size: -; J gene: TRBJ2-1; CDR3 length: 15; D gene: TRBD2; CDR3 protein: CASSDTSGHYNEQFF; CDR3 DNA: TGTGCCAGCAGTGACACTAGCGGGCATTACAATGAGCAGTTCTTC
V gene: TRBV5-8; clone size: -; J gene: TRBJ1-4; CDR3 length: 16; D gene: -; CDR3 protein: CASSLGSGATNEKLFF; CDR3 DNA: TGTGCCAGCAGCTTGGGGTCTGGGGCAACTAATGAAAAACTGTTTTTT
V gene: TRBV5-4; clone size: -; J gene: TRBJ2-5; CDR3 length: 14; D gene: -; CDR3 protein: CASTSRGAGETQYF; CDR3 DNA: TGTGCCAGCACCTCCAGGGGGGCTGGGGAGACCCAGTACTTC
V gene: TRBV14; clone size: -; J gene: TRBJ1-2; CDR3 length: 13; D gene: -; CDR3 protein: CASSLGVLYGYTF; CDR3 DNA: TGTGCCAGCAGTCTAGGGGTCCTCTATGGCTACACCTTC
V gene: TRBV6-6; clone size: -; J gene: TRBJ1-2; CDR3 length: 14; D gene: TRBD1; CDR3 protein: CASRPGQRPRGYTF; CDR3 DNA: TGTGCCAGCAGACCGGGACAGCGTCCCCGCGGCTACACCTTC
V gene: TRBV6-5; clone size: -; J gene: TRBJ2-7; CDR3 length: 15; D gene: -; CDR3 protein: CASPAPLGTRYEQYF; CDR3 DNA: TGTGCCAGTCCTGCCCCGTTGGGGACAAGATACGAGCAGTACTTC
V gene: TRBV19; clone size: -; J gene: TRBJ2-5; CDR3 length: 13; D gene: -; CDR3 protein: CASSINRDETQYF; CDR3 DNA: TGTGCCAGTAGTATAAACAGGGACGAGACCCAGTACTTC
V gene: TRBV18; clone size: once; J gene: TRBJ2-2; CDR3 length: 15; D gene: -; CDR3 protein: CASSPGAGRTGELFF; CDR3 DNA: TGTGCCAGCTCACCGGGTGCTGGGAGGACCGGGGAGCTGTTTTTT
V gene: TRBV6-1; clone size: -; J gene: TRBJ1-2; CDR3 length: 15; D gene: TRBD1; CDR3 protein: CASSESRDSLYGYTF; CDR3 DNA: TGTGCCAGCAGTGAAAGCCGGGACAGCCTGTATGGCTACACCTTC
V gene: TRBV5-1; clone size: -; J gene: TRBJ2-3; CDR3 length: 14; D gene: -; CDR3 protein: CASSLWTQEDTQYF; CDR3 DNA: TGCGCCAGCAGCTTATGGACCCAGGAAGATACGCAGTATTTT
V gene: TRBV27; clone size: -; J gene: TRBJ2-2; CDR3 length: 14; D gene: -; CDR3 protein: CASKGPLNTGELFF; CDR3 DNA: TGTGCCAGCAAGGGCCCTTTGAACACCGGGGAGCTGTTTTTT
V gene: TRBV29-1; clone size: -; J gene: TRBJ2-2; CDR3 length: 13; D gene: TRBD1; CDR3 protein: CSVDRGNTGELFF; CDR3 DNA: TGCAGCGTGGACAGGGGGAACACCGGGGAGCTGTTTTTT
V gene: TRBV5-1; clone size: -; J gene: TRBJ2-7; CDR3 length: 15; D gene: -; CDR3 protein: CASSHEGRSSYEQYF; CDR3 DNA: TGCGCCAGCAGCCACGAGGGGCGGAGCTCCTACGAGCAGTACTTC